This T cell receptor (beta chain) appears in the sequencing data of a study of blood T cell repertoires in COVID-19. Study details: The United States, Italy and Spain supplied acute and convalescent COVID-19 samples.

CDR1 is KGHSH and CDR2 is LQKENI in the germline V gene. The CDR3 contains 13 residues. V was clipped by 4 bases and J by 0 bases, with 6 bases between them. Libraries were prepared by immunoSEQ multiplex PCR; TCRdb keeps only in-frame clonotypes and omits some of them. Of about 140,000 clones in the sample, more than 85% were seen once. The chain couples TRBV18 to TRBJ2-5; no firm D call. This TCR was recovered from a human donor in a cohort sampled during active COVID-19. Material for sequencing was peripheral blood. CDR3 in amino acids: CASSRHHQETQYF. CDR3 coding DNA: TGTGCCAGCTCACGACACCACCAAGAGACCCAGTACTTC.